These 10 T cell receptor beta chains share one sample of origin, sequenced in a study of neoadjuvant nivolumab and ipilimumab in lung cancer. The protocol was immunoSEQ multiplex PCR, while the TCRdb copy is restricted to in-frame clones and leaves out a portion. The sample contains 5,500 to 9,000 clones, roughly 83% of which appear only once. Sequenced here: tumor tissue, sampled after neoadjuvant nivolumab, alone or with ipilimumab, at or shortly before surgery. The receptor set was obtained from an adult with non-small cell lung cancer.

The gene calls are TRBV27 and TRBJ2-3, with D possibly TRBD1 on 5 matching bases. V gave up 4 bases and J gave up 2 bases, with 16 bases separating them. Per germline, CDR1 MNHEY and CDR2 SMNVEV (reference sequence). The CDR3 totals 16 residues. CDR3 sequence: CASSSSRKGHTDTQYF. DNA of the CDR3: TGTGCCAGCAGTTCCTCCAGGAAGGGGCACACAGATACGCAGTATTTT.

V and J are TRBV6-1 and TRBJ2-3; TRBD2 is a possible D gene (5 bases). Germline assignment: CDR1 MNHNS and CDR2 SASEGT. The CDR3 is made up of 13 amino acids. V lost 6 bases and J lost 3, with 10 bases in between. The CDR3 DNA sequence: TGTGCCAGCAGGGGGAGTGGGACAGATACGCAGTATTTT. Translating it yields CASRGSGTDTQYF.

The rearrangement joins TRBV5-1 to TRBJ2-7; 10 nucleotides match TRBD2. Germline V gene lookup returns CDR1 SGHRS and CDR2 YFSETQ. The CDR3 is 17 residues long. V trimming: 0 bases; J trimming: 3 bases; junction bases outside the gene matches: 9. In DNA form, the CDR3 reads TGCGCCAGCAGCTTGGCAGGAGGTAGCGGGGGGATCTACGAGCAGTACTTC. This gives the protein CASSLAGGSGGIYEQYF.

The V gene is TRBV6-1, the J gene TRBJ2-7; D is unresolved. V dropped 6 bases and J dropped 4 bases, with 7 bases sitting between them. Looked up from germline, CDR1 is MNHNS and CDR2 is SASEGT. There are 11 residues in the CDR3. The CDR3: CASRISYEQYF. CDR3 bases: TGTGCCAGCAGGATCAGTTACGAGCAGTACTTC.

The sample holds one count of this clone. This chain connects TRBV27 to TRBJ1-2, with TRBD1 as a possible D gene (5 bases). The CDR3 is made up of 13 amino acids. The germline V and J ends were trimmed by 5 bases and 0 bases, with 7 bases remaining between them. Germline CDR1 is MNHEY and CDR2 is SMNVEV (reference sequence). The CDR3 bases are TGTGCCAGCAGTCGGGGGACTAACTATGGCTACACCTTC. It encodes CASSRGTNYGYTF.

The chain's CDR3 is CASSTSGGLTEAFF. CDR3 bases: TGTGCCAGCAGCACCTCAGGGGGCTTGACTGAAGCTTTCTTT. This chain links TRBV7-9 with TRBJ1-1, with 8 bases that match TRBD1. Trimming took 5 bases from V and 5 from J; bases not matched to a gene: 7. Germline V gene sequence: CDR1 SEHNR, CDR2 FQNEAQ (reference sequence). The CDR3 runs 14 residues.

V and J are TRBV6-5 and TRBJ1-5; no clear D. The germline CDR1 and CDR2 sequences are MNHEY and SVGAGI. The ends were cut back, 6 bases at V and 0 bases at J, with 12 bases in the middle. The CDR3 length is 15 residues. Written as DNA, the CDR3 is TGTGCCAGCAGGTATTCACGAGATAGCAATCAGCCCCAGCATTTT. Translating it yields CASRYSRDSNQPQHF.

CDR3 sequence reads: CATSRDGQDYSNQPQHF. In DNA, the CDR3 is TGTGCCACCAGCAGAGATGGACAAGATTATAGCAATCAGCCCCAGCATTTT. This rearrangement joins TRBV15 to TRBJ1-5, with D perhaps TRBD1 (5 bases). V dropped 0 bases and J dropped 0 bases, with 12 bases sitting between them. Germline CDR1 and CDR2: LNHNV and YYDKDF (reference sequence). CDR3 length: 17 amino acids.

The table lists this clone with a count of one. This chain uses TRBV5-1 with TRBJ2-3; D ambiguous. This CDR3 comprises 12 residues. V lost 2 bases and J lost 0, with 1 base in between. The germline CDR1 and CDR2 sequences are SGHRS and YFSETQ. The CDR3 sequence: CASSFSTDTQYF. The CDR3 region has the DNA TGCGCCAGCAGCTTTAGCACAGATACGCAGTATTTT.

The chain recombines TRBV5-1 with TRBJ2-7, with 7 bases matching TRBD1. With 5 bases clipped from V and 2 bases from J, the junction kept 7 bases outside the gene matches. The germline CDR1 and CDR2 sequences are SGHRS and YFSETQ. The CDR3 sequence is 14 residues long. The CDR3 reads CASRRDTGAYEQYF. The CDR3 DNA is TGCGCCAGCAGACGGGATACAGGGGCCTACGAGCAGTACTTC. The whole variable domain, remainder taken from reference TRBV5-1 and TRBJ2-7, is KAGVTQTPRYLIKTRGQQVTLSCSPISGHRSVSWYQQTPGQGLQFLFEYFSETQRNKGNFPGRFSGRQFSNSRSEMNVSTLELGDSALYLCASRRDTGAYEQYFGPGTRLTVT.